A single sample gave rise to the 22 T cell receptor beta chains below, sequenced in a study of T cell clonality in common variable immunodeficiency. The table came from immunoSEQ multiplex PCR; TCRdb's copy has only in-frame clones and leaves some out. The sample is made up of roughly 32,000 clones, none counted only once. Points from the study as a whole: In common variable immunodeficiency, TCR beta chains reportedly carried fewer deletions and N-nucleotide insertions.

Antigens for these TCRs are unknown. What was sequenced was peripheral blood mononuclear cells. The receptor set was obtained from a human donor with common variable immunodeficiency.

CDR3 amino acids: CASSVSTNTGELFF. CDR3 bases read: TGTGCCAGTAGTGTGAGTACAAACACCGGGGAG. The chain has TRBV19 and TRBJ2-2, with D uncertain. Read data end 3 residues before the CDR3 end; the end is taken from the germline J gene. In germline, CDR1 is LNHDA, CDR2 SQIVND (reference sequence). V was clipped by 5 bases and J by 2 bases, with 9 bases between them. There are 14 residues in the CDR3.

This clone was seen at least ten times. The read ends 3 residues before the CDR3 terminus; that terminus is restored from the germline J gene. The gene calls are TRBV5-6 and TRBJ1-2; D is ambiguous. V was shortened by 4 bases and J by 2 bases, with 12 bases between the two germline ends. Germline V gene lookup returns CDR1 SGHDT and CDR2 YYEEEE. The CDR3 consists of 14 residues. CDR3 bases read: TGTGCCAGCAGCCGTTATACGCGGAACTATGGC. Its protein product is CASSRYTRNYG. The whole CDR3 is CASSRYTRNYGYTF.

This clone was detected ten times or more. The read finishes 3 residues shy of the CDR3 end, and the germline J gene is used to complete it. This rearrangement joins TRBV14 to TRBJ2-2, with TRBD1 identical over 12 bases. The length of the CDR3 is 16 residues. J was trimmed by 5 bases and V by 4 bases; bases with no gene match: 5. Looked up from germline, CDR1 is SGHDN and CDR2 is FVKESK. The DNA read from the CDR3 is TGTGCCAGCAGCCCGTCGGGACAGGGGGCAACCGGGGAG. Translated: CASSPSGQGATGE. In full, the CDR3 is CASSPSGQGATGELFF.

In this sample, this clone turned up a few times. Sequencing ends 3 residues short of the CDR3 end; the germline J gene provides the rest. V gene TRBV2 combines with J gene TRBJ1-6, with D maybe TRBD1 (6 bases). Germline CDR1 and CDR2: SNHLY and FYNNEI. The CDR3 has 16 residues. Trimming took 5 bases from V and 7 from J, leaving 18 bases between them. Partial CDR3 DNA: TGTGCCAGCAGTCCAAAGGGTAGGGGGACCAATTCACCC. As protein: CASSPKGRGTNSP. The full-length CDR3 reads as CASSPKGRGTNSPLHF.

At least ten counts were recorded for this clone. The same CDR3 is also encoded by other DNA sequences in this sample. The CDR3 DNA, read in part, is TGCGCCAGCAGCTTGGCCCAGGGAGCCGATACG. It specifies CASSLAQGADT. The CDR3, in full, reads CASSLAQGADTQYF. This rearrangement joins TRBV5-1 to TRBJ2-3; the D gene could be TRBD1 or TRBD2 (5 bases each). The read stops 3 residues short of the end of the CDR3; the missing end is completed from the germline J gene. CDR1 is SGHRS and CDR2 is YFSETQ in the germline V gene. V lost 0 bases and J lost 6, with 11 bases in between. This CDR3 comprises 14 residues.

In the case of this clone: The DNA ends 3 residues before the CDR3 does, and the rest of the CDR3 is filled in from the germline J gene. The chain uses TRBV7-9 and TRBJ1-3; 9 bases fit TRBD1. J was trimmed by 7 bases and V by 6 bases; bases with no gene match: 7. Germline CDR1 reads SEHNR; CDR2 reads FQNEAQ (reference sequence). CDR3 length equals 14 residues. CDR3 bases read: TGTGCCAGCAGGGGGGACAGGGTATCGAACACC. Its protein product is CASRGDRVSNT. From start to end, the CDR3 is CASRGDRVSNTIYF.

This clone was seen repeatedly, ten times or more. From the germline J gene comes the end of the CDR3, since the read stops 3 residues before it. The chain uses TRBV5-1 and TRBJ2-5; possibly TRBD1 for D (5 bases). CDR1 SGHRS and CDR2 YFSETQ come from the germline V gene. There are 12 residues in the CDR3. The V and J ends lost 4 bases and 4 bases respectively, with 8 bases between them. The CDR3: CASSDSLETQYF. The sequenced CDR3 bases are TGCGCCAGCAGCGACAGCCTAGAGACC.

There are a few counts of this clone. The read falls 3 residues short of the CDR3 end, and the missing part is taken from the germline J gene. This chain connects TRBV10-2 to TRBJ2-3, with 9 positions matching TRBD2. This CDR3 is built from 15 residues. The germline gives CDR1 WSHSY, CDR2 SAAADI. Trimming at V came to 3 bases and at J to 2 bases, leaving 3 bases not matched to a gene. CDR3 DNA, as far as it was read: TGCGCCAGCAGTGACGGCGGGGGGGACACAGATACG. Translation gives CASSDGGGDTDT. The entire CDR3 protein reads CASSDGGGDTDTQYF.

This clone has at least ten counts. Read sequence stops 3 residues before the CDR3 end, and the germline J gene provides the missing end. The chain employs TRBV29-1 and TRBJ1-1, with a weak D call TRBD1 (6 bases). V lost 4 bases and J 3 bases, leaving 12 bases between the germline ends. Germline CDR1 is SQVTM and CDR2 is ANQGSEA. This CDR3 has 13 residues. The CDR3 protein is CSVVRTAHTEAFF. The sequenced CDR3 bases are TGCAGCGTTGTTCGGACAGCGCACACTGAA.

Remarks on this clone: The CDR3 goes on 3 residues after the read ends, and that part is filled in from the germline J gene. The chain links TRBV7-2 to TRBJ2-5, with D tentatively TRBD1 (7 bases). CDR1 is SGHTA and CDR2 is FQGNSA in the germline V gene. The CDR3 loop spans 13 amino acids. V dropped 5 bases and J dropped 5 bases, with 12 bases sitting between them. CDR3 DNA, as far as it was read: TGTGCCAGCAGCCTACAGGGGAGGGAGACC. Residues: CASSLQGRET. The entire CDR3 protein reads CASSLQGRETQYF.

This clone was counted many times. From the germline J gene comes the end of the CDR3, since the read stops 3 residues before it. This chain connects TRBV18 to TRBJ1-2, with D perhaps matching TRBD1 (6 bases). Trimming cost V 3 bases and J 6 bases, with 23 bases left between them. The CDR3 covers 17 residues. Germline V gene data show CDR1 as KGHSH and CDR2 as LQKENI. Incomplete CDR3 DNA: TGTGCCAGCTCACCTTTTGAAGGAGGGGGTCCGCTTCATGGC. This encodes CASSPFEGGGPLHG. The full CDR3 sequence reads CASSPFEGGGPLHGYTF.

Regarding this clone: The read halts 3 residues ahead of the CDR3 end, with the missing end drawn from the germline J gene. The V gene is TRBV5-1, the J gene TRBJ2-3, with TRBD2 identical over 13 bases. This CDR3 comprises 15 residues. J was trimmed by 5 bases and V by 3 bases; bases with no gene match: 3. Per germline, CDR1 SGHRS and CDR2 YFSETQ. The CDR3 is CASSWGTSGKDTQYF. The sequenced part of the CDR3 DNA is TGCGCCAGCAGCTGGGGGACTAGCGGGAAAGATACG.

This clone was recorded a few times. Sequencing ends 3 residues short of the CDR3 end; the germline J gene provides the rest. The V gene is TRBV29-1, the J gene TRBJ2-1; weak D call: TRBD2 (6 bases). The CDR3 contains 15 residues. Germline CDR1 reads SQVTM; CDR2 reads ANQGSEA. Trimming left V 2 bases short and J 1 base short, with 12 bases between. The CDR3 sequence: CSVEYVAASYNEQFF. The DNA read from the CDR3 is TGCAGCGTTGAATATGTAGCGGCTTCCTACAATGAG.

This clone was seen a few times. The CDR3 end is not reached by the read, which stops 3 residues before it; the germline J gene fills it in. The chain uses TRBV6-2 or TRBV6-3 and TRBJ1-2, with 7 bases aligning to TRBD1. CDR3 length equals 16 residues. Germline CDR1 reads MNHEY; CDR2 reads SVGEGT. J gave up 2 bases and V 2 bases, and 8 bases lay outside the gene matches. The CDR3 sequence: CASSYQDRTHNYGYTF. The CDR3 bases that were read are TGTGCCAGCAGTTACCAGGACAGGACACACAACTATGGC.

This clone was detected a few times. The read is 3 residues too short to cover the CDR3 end, so that end is filled in from the germline J gene. This chain joins TRBV13 and TRBJ1-6; a weak D match, TRBD1 (6 bases). The V and J ends lost 1 base and 5 bases respectively, with 9 bases between them. CDR3 size: 15 residues. Germline V gene data show CDR1 as PRHDT and CDR2 as FYEKMQ (reference sequence). CDR3 bases read: TGTGCCAGCAGCTTAGTAGGGGGTCATAATTCACCC. This gives the protein CASSLVGGHNSP. The CDR3 in its entirety is CASSLVGGHNSPLHF.

As concerns this clone: The CDR3 end lies 3 residues beyond the end of the read and is filled in from the germline J gene. The chain couples TRBV2 to TRBJ1-2; TRBD1 is a possible D gene (6 bases). Trimming stripped 3 bases from V and 2 bases from J, with 16 bases between. Germline loops: CDR1 SNHLY, CDR2 FYNNEI. This CDR3 has 16 amino acids. CDR3 bases read: TGTGCCAGCAGTGAGGTACAGGGAATTCGAAACTATGGC. Translation: CASSEVQGIRNYG. The whole CDR3 sequence is CASSEVQGIRNYGYTF.

At least ten counts were recorded for this clone. The CDR3 is cut off 3 residues early in the read; its end comes from the germline J gene. The chain links TRBV18 to TRBJ1-1, with a tentative D call TRBD1 (5 bases). From germline, CDR1 is KGHSH and CDR2 LQKENI. The CDR3 has 12 residues. CDR3 residues: CASSPREAEAFF. The DNA read from the CDR3 is TGTGCCAGCTCACCCAGGGAGGCCGAA.

This clone was counted only a few times. The read gets to within 3 residues of the CDR3 end, and the germline J gene fills in the rest. The J gene is TRBJ1-1, the V gene TRBV7-2; the D is unclear. Germline values: CDR1 SGHTA, CDR2 FQGNSA. This CDR3 comprises 14 residues. V was pared by 4 bases and J by 1 base, with 10 bases between. CDR3 DNA (partial): TGTGCCAGCAGCTCTCTAGGAGGGAACACTGAA. Translation gives CASSSLGGNTE. The entire CDR3 reads CASSSLGGNTEAFF. The variable domain in full, with the rest retrieved from reference TRBV7-2 and TRBJ1-1, is GAGVSQSPSNKVTEKGKDVELRCDPISGHTALYWYRQSLGQGLEFLIYFQGNSAPDKSGLPSDRFSAERTGGSVSTLTIQRTQQEDSAVYLCASSSLGGNTEAFFGQGTRLTVV.

This clone was recorded many times. The read falls 3 residues short of the CDR3 end, and the missing part is taken from the germline J gene. The V gene is TRBV18, the J gene TRBJ2-7; maybe TRBD1 (6 bases). Germline CDR1 KGHSH, CDR2 LQKENI. This CDR3 has 13 amino acids. The germline V and J ends were trimmed by 3 bases and 2 bases, with 8 bases remaining between them. CDR3 amino acids: CASSPTGTYEQYF. The sequenced part of the CDR3 DNA is TGTGCCAGCTCACCGACAGGTACCTACGAG.

This clone has a count of ten or more. The read falls 3 residues short of the CDR3 end, and the missing part is taken from the germline J gene. This sequence joins TRBV14 and TRBJ2-3, with TRBD2 matching 7 bases. Germline V gives CDR1 SGHDN, CDR2 FVKESK. V lost 3 bases and J lost 5; bases outside the gene matches: 14. CDR3 length: 17 amino acids. The CDR3 sequence is CASSHRLAAGWRDTQYF. The covered CDR3 bases are TGTGCCAGCAGCCACCGGCTAGCGGCTGGATGGAGAGATACG.

The table lists this clone with many counts. The CDR3 end is not reached by the read, which stops 3 residues before it; the germline J gene fills it in. The chain has TRBV19 and TRBJ1-5; possible D gene TRBD1, 5 bases. Trimming pared 7 bases from V and 7 bases from J, leaving 14 bases between. Germline V lookup: CDR1 LNHDA, CDR2 SQIVND (reference sequence). The CDR3 extends over 13 amino acids. CDR3 protein: CASTGRVTQPQHF. Incomplete CDR3 DNA: TGTGCCAGTACGGGCAGGGTCACGCAGCCC.

Remarks on this clone: With the read ending 3 residues before the CDR3 end, the germline J gene is used to fill in that end. The V and J genes are TRBV5-1 and TRBJ2-3, with TRBD2 matching 7 bases. The trim removed 9 bases at V and 4 bases at J, leaving 5 bases unmatched. This CDR3 contains 12 residues. Germline V CDR1 and CDR2: SGHRS, YFSETQ. The CDR3 spells CATSAGADTQYF. CDR3 DNA (partial): TGCGCCACCTCGGCGGGGGCAGATACG.